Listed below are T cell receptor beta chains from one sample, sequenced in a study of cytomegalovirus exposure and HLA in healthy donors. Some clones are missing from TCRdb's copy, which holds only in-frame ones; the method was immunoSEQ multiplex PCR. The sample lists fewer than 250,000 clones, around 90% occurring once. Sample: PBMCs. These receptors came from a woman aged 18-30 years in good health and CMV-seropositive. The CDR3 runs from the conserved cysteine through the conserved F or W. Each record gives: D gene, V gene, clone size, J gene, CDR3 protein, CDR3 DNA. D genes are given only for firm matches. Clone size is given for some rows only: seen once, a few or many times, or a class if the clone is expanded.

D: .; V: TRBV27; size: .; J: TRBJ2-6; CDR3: CASSFLGYSGANVLTF; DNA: TGTGCCAGCAGCTTCCTAGGTTACTCTGGGGCCAACGTCCTGACTTTC
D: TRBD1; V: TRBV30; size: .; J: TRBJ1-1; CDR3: CAWRQGHTEAFF; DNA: TGTGCCTGGCGACAGGGCCACACTGAAGCTTTCTTT
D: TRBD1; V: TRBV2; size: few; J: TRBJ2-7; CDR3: CASSEGTGYEQYF; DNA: TGTGCCAGCAGTGAAGGGACAGGGTACGAGCAGTACTTC
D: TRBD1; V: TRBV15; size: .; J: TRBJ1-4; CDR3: CATSRGQGFTNEKLFF; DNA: TGTGCCACCAGCAGGGGACAGGGCTTTACTAATGAAAAACTGTTTTTT
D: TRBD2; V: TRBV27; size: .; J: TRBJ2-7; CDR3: CASSFTSGTYYEQYF; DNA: TGTGCCAGCAGTTTTACTAGCGGAACTTACTACGAGCAGTACTTC
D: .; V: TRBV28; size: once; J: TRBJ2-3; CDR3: CASIKGGFTDTQYF; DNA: TGTGCCAGCATCAAAGGAGGGTTCACAGATACGCAGTATTTT
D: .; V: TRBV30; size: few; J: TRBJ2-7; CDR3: CAWSGDISYEQYF; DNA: TGTGCCTGGAGTGGGGACATCTCCTACGAGCAGTACTTC
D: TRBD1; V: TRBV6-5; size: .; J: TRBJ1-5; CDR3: CASSPYGQGNQPQHF; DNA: TGTGCCAGCAGTCCCTACGGACAGGGCAATCAGCCCCAGCATTTT
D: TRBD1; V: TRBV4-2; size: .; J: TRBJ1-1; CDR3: CASSQSRLPTGGSEAFF; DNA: TGTGCCAGCAGCCAGAGTAGGCTCCCGACAGGGGGCTCTGAAGCTTTCTTT
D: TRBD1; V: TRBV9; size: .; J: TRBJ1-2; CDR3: CASSVSGQGANYGYTF; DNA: TGTGCCAGCAGCGTCTCCGGACAGGGGGCGAACTATGGCTACACCTTC
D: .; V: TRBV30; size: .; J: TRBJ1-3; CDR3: CACADSSGNTIYF; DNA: TGTGCCTGCGCAGACAGCTCTGGAAACACCATATATTTT
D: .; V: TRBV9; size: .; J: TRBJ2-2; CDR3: CASSSRGGGPSGELFF; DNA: TGTGCCAGCTCCAGTAGAGGGGGAGGGCCCTCCGGGGAGCTGTTTTTT
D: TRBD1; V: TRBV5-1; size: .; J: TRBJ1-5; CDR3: CASSLDGTGVNQPQHF; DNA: TGCGCCAGCAGCTTGGACGGGACAGGGGTGAATCAGCCCCAGCATTTT
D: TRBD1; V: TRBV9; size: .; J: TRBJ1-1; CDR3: CASTSTGGTEAFF; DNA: TGTGCCAGCACGAGTACAGGGGGCACTGAAGCTTTCTTT
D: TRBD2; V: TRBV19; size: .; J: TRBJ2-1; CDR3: CASKGRREGTFF; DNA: TGTGCCAGTAAGGGTAGGCGGGAGGGCACGTTCTTC
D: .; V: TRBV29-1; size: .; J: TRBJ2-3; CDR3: CSVNLEGGRSSTDTQYF; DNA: TGCAGCGTTAATCTCGAGGGTGGCAGAAGTAGCACAGATACGCAGTATTTT
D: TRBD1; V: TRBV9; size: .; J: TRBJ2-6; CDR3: CASSVDPLGTVSSGANVLTF; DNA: TGTGCCAGCAGCGTAGATCCCCTCGGGACAGTGTCCTCTGGGGCCAACGTCCTGACTTTC
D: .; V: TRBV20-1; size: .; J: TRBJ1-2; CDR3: CSPSKYRENTF; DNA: TGCAGTCCATCGAAATACAGGGAAAACACCTTC
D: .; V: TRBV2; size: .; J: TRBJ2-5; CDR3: CASSADRQETQYF; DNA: TGTGCCAGCAGTGCGGACAGACAAGAGACCCAGTACTTC
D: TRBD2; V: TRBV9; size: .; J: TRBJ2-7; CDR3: CASSEGGRAYHEQYF; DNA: TGTGCCAGCAGCGAGGGCGGGAGGGCTTACCACGAGCAGTACTTC
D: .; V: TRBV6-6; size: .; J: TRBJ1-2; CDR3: CASSEWGANYGYTF; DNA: TGTGCCAGCAGTGAGTGGGGAGCTAACTATGGCTACACCTTC
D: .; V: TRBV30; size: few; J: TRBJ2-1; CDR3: CAWSLGVGSNEQFF; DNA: TGTGCCTGGAGCCTAGGGGTCGGGAGCAATGAGCAGTTCTTC
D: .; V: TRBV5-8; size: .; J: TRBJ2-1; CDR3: CASSLAVLEGYNEQFF; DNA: TGTGCCAGCAGCTTGGCGGTACTAGAGGGTTACAATGAGCAGTTCTTC
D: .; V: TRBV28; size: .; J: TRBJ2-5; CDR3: CASRWGREETQYF; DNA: TGTGCCAGCAGGTGGGGCAGAGAAGAGACCCAGTACTTC
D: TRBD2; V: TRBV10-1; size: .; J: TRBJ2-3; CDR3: CASSPGLAGVSLWQDTQYF; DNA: TGCGCCAGCTCCCCCGGGCTAGCGGGAGTTAGTTTGTGGCAAGATACGCAGTATTTT
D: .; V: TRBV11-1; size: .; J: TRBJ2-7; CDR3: CASSLRGNEQYF; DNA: TGTGCCAGCAGCTTGAGAGGGAACGAGCAGTACTTC
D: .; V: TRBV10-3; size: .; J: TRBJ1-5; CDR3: CAIGTDNQPQHF; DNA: TGTGCCATCGGGACTGATAATCAGCCCCAGCATTTT
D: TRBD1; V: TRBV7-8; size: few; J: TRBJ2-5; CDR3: CASSFANNRGEGTQYF; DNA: TGTGCCAGCAGCTTCGCCAATAACAGGGGAGAGGGGACCCAGTACTTC
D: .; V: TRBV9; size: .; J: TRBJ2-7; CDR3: CASSLGRRGSYEQYF; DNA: TGTGCCAGCAGCTTAGGTCGCAGGGGTTCCTACGAGCAGTACTTC
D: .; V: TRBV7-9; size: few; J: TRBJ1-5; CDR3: CASSLGQGYNQPQHF; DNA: TGTGCCAGCAGCTTAGGTCAGGGTTACAATCAGCCCCAGCATTTT
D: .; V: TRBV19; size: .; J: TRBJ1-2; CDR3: CASSIDRGGADGYTF; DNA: TGTGCCAGTAGTATAGATCGGGGAGGTGCCGATGGCTACACCTTC
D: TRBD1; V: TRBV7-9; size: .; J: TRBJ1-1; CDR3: CASRPRTGGGDTEAFF; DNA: TGTGCCAGCAGACCTAGGACAGGGGGAGGGGACACTGAAGCTTTCTTT
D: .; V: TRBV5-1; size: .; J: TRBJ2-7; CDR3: CASSLGGSDEQYF; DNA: TGCGCCAGCAGCTTAGGCGGTTCGGACGAGCAGTACTTC
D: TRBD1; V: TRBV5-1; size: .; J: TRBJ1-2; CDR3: CASSLVAWDREYTF; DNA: TGCGCCAGCAGCTTGGTAGCCTGGGACAGGGAATACACCTTC
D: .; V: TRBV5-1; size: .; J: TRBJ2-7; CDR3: CASRGLQGAYEQYF; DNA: TGCGCCAGCAGAGGGCTACAGGGTGCCTACGAGCAGTACTTC
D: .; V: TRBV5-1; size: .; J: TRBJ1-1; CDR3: CASSWSIGGRATEAFF; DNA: TGCGCCAGCAGCTGGTCCATCGGGGGACGGGCCACTGAAGCTTTCTTT
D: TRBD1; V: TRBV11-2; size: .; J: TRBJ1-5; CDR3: CASSLWTGVSNQPQHF; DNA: TGTGCCAGCAGCCTCTGGACAGGAGTTAGCAATCAGCCCCAGCATTTT
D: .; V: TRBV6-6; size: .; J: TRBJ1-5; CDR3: CASTRAGGGLNQPQHF; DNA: TGTGCCAGCACCCGTGCGGGGGGCGGCCTTAATCAGCCCCAGCATTTT
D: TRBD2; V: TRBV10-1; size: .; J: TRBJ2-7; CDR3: CASSRGGAPGYEQYF; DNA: TGCGCCAGCAGTCGCGGGGGGGCCCCAGGCTACGAGCAGTACTTC
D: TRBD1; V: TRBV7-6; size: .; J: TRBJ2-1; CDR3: CASSRGPFYNEQFF; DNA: TGTGCCAGCTCGAGGGGGCCCTTTTACAATGAGCAGTTCTTC
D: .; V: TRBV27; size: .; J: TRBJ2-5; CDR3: CASSLGQGKETQYF; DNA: TGTGCCAGCAGTTTAGGGCAGGGGAAAGAGACCCAGTACTTC
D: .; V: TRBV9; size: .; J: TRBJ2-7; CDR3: CASNKGSSAYEQYF; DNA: TGTGCCAGCAACAAAGGCTCTAGTGCCTACGAGCAGTACTTC
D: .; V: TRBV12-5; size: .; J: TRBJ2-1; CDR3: CASGSSGYEQFF; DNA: TGTGCTAGTGGTTCCTCCGGGTATGAGCAGTTCTTC
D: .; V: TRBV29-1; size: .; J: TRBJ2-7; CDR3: CSVDAGGYEQYF; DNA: TGCAGCGTTGACGCGGGTGGCTACGAGCAGTACTTC
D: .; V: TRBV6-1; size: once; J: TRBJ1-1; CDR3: CASSPPDRLNTEAFF; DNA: TGTGCCAGCAGTCCACCGGACAGATTGAACACTGAAGCTTTCTTT